The entry below describes one TCR beta chain. Possible read error: a much larger clone is one base away. No cell sorting was done before RNA was extracted from the tissue. This non-tumor lung sample came from over 3 cm beyond the tumor edge. Newly diagnosed lung cancer patients had thoracic surgery in China, August–November 2014, without prior chemotherapy. These data are taken from a study of tumor and adjacent non-tumor tissue in lung cancer. As for the study in general: The cohort had approximately 12 adenocarcinoma, a couple of squamous cell and 1 small cell patients.

The CDR3 is 12 residues long. Germline lookup yields CDR1 LGHNT and CDR2 FRNRAP. Three rounds of nested PCR, following a modified ARM-PCR protocol, produced the TCRbeta library. TCRdb called the multiplex PCR reads again in MiXCR, with one record for every CDR3 protein. The repertoire holds 100,000 or so distinct CDR3 sequences, with approximately 65% as singletons. The rearrangement uses TRBV12-5 and TRBJ2-7; possibly TRBD2 for D (5 bases). This receptor was obtained from a man aged 25 to 40 with non-small cell lung cancer. The sample consisted of distant non-tumor lung tissue. In DNA, the CDR3 is TGTGCTTGTGGTTCCCCCACTAGTCTGCAGTACTTC. It yields the protein CACGSPTSLQYF. Complete variable domain (other parts from reference TRBV12-5 and TRBJ2-7): DARVTQTPRHKVTEMGQEVTMRCQPILGHNTVFWYRQTMMQGLELLAYFRNRAPLDDSGMPKDRFSAEMPDATLATLKIQPSEPRDSAVYFCACGSPTSLQYFGPGTRLTVT.